This TCR beta chain was observed in a study of identifying expanded T cells in peripheral blood. Assay: immunoSEQ multiplex PCR; the TCRdb copy retains only in-frame clones and omits some. Of about 100,000 clones in the sample, roughly 88% were seen once. This CDR3 has 13 residues. Trimming left V 0 bases short and J 11 bases short, with 13 bases between. Germline CDR1 and CDR2: SGHNT and YENEEA. A remark on this clone: Its antigen remains unidentified.

Collection occurred without any documented infections or immune events in donors. Study-wide results and limits: Technical replicates showed around 1.2 changed clones; roughly two weeks 15 to 20; four weeks 19. Variance in clone template counts between approximately two-week samples significantly increased with total template count across all healthy donors.

The gene calls are TRBV11-3 and TRBJ1-1; D not certain. This TCR was recovered from a person between 18 and 75 years old in good health. Sequences were obtained from blood. The CDR3 DNA follows: TGTGCCAGCAGCTTAGATCCCCTTAAGTGGGCTTTCTTT. Translation: CASSLDPLKWAFF. Filled out from reference TRBV11-3 and TRBJ1-1, the complete variable domain reads EAGVVQSPRYKIIEKKQPVAFWCNPISGHNTLYWYLQNLGQGPELLIRYENEEAVDDSQLPKDRFSAERLKGVDSTLKIQPAELGDSAVYLCASSLDPLKWAFFGQGTRLTVV.